The sequence of this TCR beta chain was determined in a study of cytomegalovirus exposure and HLA in healthy donors. Overall study results and limits: In a later analysis, the majority of CMV-associated beta chains seemingly showed HLA restriction.

Germline V lookup: CDR1 SGHRS, CDR2 YFSETQ. Trimming stripped 0 bases from V and 6 bases from J, with 15 bases between. The CDR3 runs 15 residues. Of note for this clone: The antigen remains unidentified.

The primer mix had 60 Vbeta and 13 Jbeta primers. Per the original data handling: The count from a later analysis was about 80 million unique TCR beta chains, 9.5 million to 13 million of them shared. Sequencing used immunoSEQ multiplex PCR; TCRdb keeps in-frame clones, though not all of them. That table supplies the V and J calls and clone size; D and trimming were determined from the DNA. The table has tens of thousands of clones, about two thirds seen once. The TCR sequence derives from a woman between 35 and 50 years old in good health and CMV-seropositive. The chain couples TRBV5-1 to TRBJ1-1; tentative D call: TRBD1 (5 bases). The sequencing sample was made of PBMCs. As DNA, the CDR3 is TGCGCCAGCAGCTTGGGATCAGGGATTCTTGCTGAAGCTTTCTTT. This codes for CASSLGSGILAEAFF.